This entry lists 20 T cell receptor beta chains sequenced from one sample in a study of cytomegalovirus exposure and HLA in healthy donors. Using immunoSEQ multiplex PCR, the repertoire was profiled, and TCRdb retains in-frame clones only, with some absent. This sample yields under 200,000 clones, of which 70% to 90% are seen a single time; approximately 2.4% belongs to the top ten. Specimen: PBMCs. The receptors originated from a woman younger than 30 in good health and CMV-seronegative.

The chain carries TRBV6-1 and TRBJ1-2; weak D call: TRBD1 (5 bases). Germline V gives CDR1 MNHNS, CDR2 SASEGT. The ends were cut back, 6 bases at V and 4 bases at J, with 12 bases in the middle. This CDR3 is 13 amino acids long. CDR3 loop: CASRPDSVYGYTF. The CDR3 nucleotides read TGTGCCAGCAGACCCGACAGCGTCTATGGCTACACCTTC.

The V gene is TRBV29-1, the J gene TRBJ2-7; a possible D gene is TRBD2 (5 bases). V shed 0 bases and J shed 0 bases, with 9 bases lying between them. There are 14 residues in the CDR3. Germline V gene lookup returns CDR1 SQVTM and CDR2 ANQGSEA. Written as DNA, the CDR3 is TGCAGCGTTGAAGATAGCCGGGGCTCCTACGAGCAGTACTTC. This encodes CSVEDSRGSYEQYF.

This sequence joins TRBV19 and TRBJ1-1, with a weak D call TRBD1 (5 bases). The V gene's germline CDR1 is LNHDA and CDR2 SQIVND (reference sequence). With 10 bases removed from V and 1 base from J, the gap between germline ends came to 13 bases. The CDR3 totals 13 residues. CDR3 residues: CATQGSANTEAFF. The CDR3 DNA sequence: TGTGCCACCCAGGGCAGTGCGAACACTGAAGCTTTCTTT.

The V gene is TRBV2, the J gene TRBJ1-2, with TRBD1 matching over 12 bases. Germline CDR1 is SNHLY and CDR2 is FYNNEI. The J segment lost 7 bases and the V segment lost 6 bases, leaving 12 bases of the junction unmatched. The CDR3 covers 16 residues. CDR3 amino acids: CASRSGTGGPRGGYTF. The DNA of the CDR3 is TGTGCCAGCAGATCCGGGACAGGGGGCCCAAGGGGTGGCTACACCTTC.

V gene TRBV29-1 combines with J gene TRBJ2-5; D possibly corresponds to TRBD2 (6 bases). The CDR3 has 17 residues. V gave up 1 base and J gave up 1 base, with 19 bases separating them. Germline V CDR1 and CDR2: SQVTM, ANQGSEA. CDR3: CSVEGRVTGEPQETQYF. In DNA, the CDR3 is TGCAGCGTTGAAGGGCGGGTGACGGGGGAGCCCCAAGAGACCCAGTACTTC.

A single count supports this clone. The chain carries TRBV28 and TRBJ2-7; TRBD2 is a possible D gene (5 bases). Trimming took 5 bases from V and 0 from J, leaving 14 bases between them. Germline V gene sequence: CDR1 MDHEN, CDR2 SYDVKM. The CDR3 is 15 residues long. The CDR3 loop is CASSPYEGFSYEQYF. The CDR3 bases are TGTGCCAGCAGTCCCTACGAGGGCTTCTCCTACGAGCAGTACTTC.

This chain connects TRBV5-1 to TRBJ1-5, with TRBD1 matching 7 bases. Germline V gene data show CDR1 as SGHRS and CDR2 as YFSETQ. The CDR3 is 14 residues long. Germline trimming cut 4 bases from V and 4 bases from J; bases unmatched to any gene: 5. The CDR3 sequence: CASSPSGGNQPQHF. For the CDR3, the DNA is TGCGCCAGCAGCCCTTCAGGGGGGAATCAGCCCCAGCATTTT.

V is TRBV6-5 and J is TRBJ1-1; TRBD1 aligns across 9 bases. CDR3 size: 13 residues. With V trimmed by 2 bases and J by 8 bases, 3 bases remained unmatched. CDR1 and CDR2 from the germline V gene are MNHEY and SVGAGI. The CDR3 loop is CASSYPTGGEAFF. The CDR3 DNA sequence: TGTGCCAGCAGTTACCCGACAGGGGGAGAAGCTTTCTTT.

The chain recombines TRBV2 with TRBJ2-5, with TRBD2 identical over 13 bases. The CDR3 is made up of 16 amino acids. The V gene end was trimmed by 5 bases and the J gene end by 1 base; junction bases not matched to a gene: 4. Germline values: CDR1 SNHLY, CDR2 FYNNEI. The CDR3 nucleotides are TGTGCCAGCAGTCCTGGACTAGCGGGGGCCCAAGAGACCCAGTACTTC. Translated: CASSPGLAGAQETQYF. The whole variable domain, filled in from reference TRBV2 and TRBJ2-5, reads EPEVTQTPSHQVTQMGQEVILRCVPISNHLYFYWYRQILGQKVEFLVSFYNNEISEKSEIFDDQFSVERPDGSNFTLKIRSTKLEDSAMYFCASSPGLAGAQETQYFGPGTRLLVL.

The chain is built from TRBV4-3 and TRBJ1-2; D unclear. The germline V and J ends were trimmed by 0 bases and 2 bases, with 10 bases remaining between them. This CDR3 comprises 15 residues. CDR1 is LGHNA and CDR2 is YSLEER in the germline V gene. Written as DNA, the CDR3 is TGCGCCAGCAGCCAAGATCGTAGAGGGAACTATGGCTACACCTTC. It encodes CASSQDRRGNYGYTF.

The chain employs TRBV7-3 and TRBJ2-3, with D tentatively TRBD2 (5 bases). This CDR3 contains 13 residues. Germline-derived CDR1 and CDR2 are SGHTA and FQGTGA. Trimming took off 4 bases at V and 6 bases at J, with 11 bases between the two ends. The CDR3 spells CASSSDTGDTQYF. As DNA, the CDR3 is TGTGCCAGCAGCTCCGACACGGGGGATACGCAGTATTTT.

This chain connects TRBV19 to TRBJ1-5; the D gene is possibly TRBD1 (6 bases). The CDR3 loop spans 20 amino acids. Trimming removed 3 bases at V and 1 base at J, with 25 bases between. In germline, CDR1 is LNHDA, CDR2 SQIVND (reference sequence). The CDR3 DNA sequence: TGTGCCAGTAGTATTTCCCCCGGGGGGGGCGCCCGTCGGAGCAATCAGCCCCAGCATTTT. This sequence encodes CASSISPGGGARRSNQPQHF.

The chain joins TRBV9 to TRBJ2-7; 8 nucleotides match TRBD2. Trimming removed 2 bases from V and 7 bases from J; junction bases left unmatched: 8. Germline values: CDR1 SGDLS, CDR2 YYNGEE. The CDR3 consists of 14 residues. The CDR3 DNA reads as TGTGCCAGCAGCGTGAGCGGGGGCGGGGTGGAGCAGTACTTC. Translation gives CASSVSGGGVEQYF.

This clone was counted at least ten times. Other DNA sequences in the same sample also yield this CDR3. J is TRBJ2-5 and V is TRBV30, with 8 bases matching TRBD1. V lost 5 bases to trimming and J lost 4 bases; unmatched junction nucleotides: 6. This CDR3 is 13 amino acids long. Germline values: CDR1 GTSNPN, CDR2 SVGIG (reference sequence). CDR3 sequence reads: CAWDRGRRETQYF. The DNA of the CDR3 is TGTGCCTGGGACAGGGGCAGGCGAGAGACCCAGTACTTC.

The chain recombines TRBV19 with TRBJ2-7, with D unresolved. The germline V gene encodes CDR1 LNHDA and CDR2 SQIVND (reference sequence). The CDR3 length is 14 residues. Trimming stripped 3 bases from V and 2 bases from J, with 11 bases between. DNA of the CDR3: TGTGCCAGTAGTATCTACGGGTCCACCTACGAGCAGTACTTC. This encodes CASSIYGSTYEQYF.

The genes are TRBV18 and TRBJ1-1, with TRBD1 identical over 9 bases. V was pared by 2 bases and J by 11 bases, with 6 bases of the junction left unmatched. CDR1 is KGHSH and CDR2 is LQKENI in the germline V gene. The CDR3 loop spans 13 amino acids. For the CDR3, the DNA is TGTGCCAGCTCACCAAGTACGACAGGGGGTGCTTTCTTT. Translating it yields CASSPSTTGGAFF.

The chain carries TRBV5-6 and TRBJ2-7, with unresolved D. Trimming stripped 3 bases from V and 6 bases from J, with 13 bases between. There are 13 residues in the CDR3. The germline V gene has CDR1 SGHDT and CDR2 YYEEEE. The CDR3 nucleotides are TGTGCCAGCAGCTCGACCCAGAGGAGCGAGCAGTACTTC. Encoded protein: CASSSTQRSEQYF.

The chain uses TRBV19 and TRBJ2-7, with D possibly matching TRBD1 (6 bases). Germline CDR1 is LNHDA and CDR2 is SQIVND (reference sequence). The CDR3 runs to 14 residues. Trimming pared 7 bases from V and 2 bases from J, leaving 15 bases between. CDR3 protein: CASTPTTGTYEQYF. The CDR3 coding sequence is TGTGCCAGTACCCCAACAACAGGGACCTACGAGCAGTACTTC.

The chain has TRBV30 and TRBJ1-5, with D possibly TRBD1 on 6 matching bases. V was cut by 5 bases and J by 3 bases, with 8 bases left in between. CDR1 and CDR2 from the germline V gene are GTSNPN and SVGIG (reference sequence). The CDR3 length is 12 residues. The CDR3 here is CAWGQNNQPQHF. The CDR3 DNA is TGTGCCTGGGGACAGAACAATCAGCCCCAGCATTTT.

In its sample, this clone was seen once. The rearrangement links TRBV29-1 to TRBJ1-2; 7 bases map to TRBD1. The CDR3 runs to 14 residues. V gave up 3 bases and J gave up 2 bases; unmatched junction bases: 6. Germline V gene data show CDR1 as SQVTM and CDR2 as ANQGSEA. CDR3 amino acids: CSVELDRLNYGYTF. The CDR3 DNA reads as TGCAGCGTTGAGCTGGACAGGTTGAACTATGGCTACACCTTC.